The rows below give T cell receptor beta chains drawn from one sample of a study of blood T cell repertoires in COVID-19. Here immunoSEQ multiplex PCR was the method, and the copy in TCRdb shows in-frame clones only, minus some. The profile shows approximately 68,000 clones, approximately 80% of them singletons. The sample was peripheral blood. The receptors shown here come from a woman between 50 and 59 years old with acute or convalescent COVID-19. Both conserved end residues are trimmed from each CDR3. A row's size may be missing; if present it is once, few, many or a size class.

cdr3_aa	v_call	j_call	clone_size
ASSPRGTGLAGKRYNEQF	TRBV18	TRBJ2-1	NA
ASSLAFARYNTEAF	TRBV5-5	TRBJ1-1	NA
ASRPTGGVNEKLF	TRBV7-2	TRBJ1-4	NA
ASSLLVGDGDTQY	TRBV19	TRBJ2-3	NA
ASSQEPTGGNEKLF	TRBV4-3	TRBJ1-4	NA
SVASSYNEQF	TRBV29-1	TRBJ2-1	NA
ASSGTRTLGNTIY	TRBV9	TRBJ1-3	NA
ASSPRLAETQY	TRBV18	TRBJ2-5	few
ASSQWGDEKLF	TRBV14	TRBJ1-4	few
ASSPNPGVGNEAF	TRBV27	TRBJ1-1	NA
SVEEGARNEKLF	TRBV29-1	TRBJ1-4	NA
ASSRGQGVNEQF	TRBV19	TRBJ2-1	NA
AWSVLGRQNTEAF	TRBV30	TRBJ1-1	NA
ASSDEQGGLF	TRBV2	TRBJ2-2	NA
ASSVVSREGELF	TRBV9	TRBJ2-2	NA
ASSPLTSGKYHEQY	TRBV28	TRBJ2-7	NA
ASSRPQTSGSSYWRYEQY	TRBV6-2/TRBV6-3	TRBJ2-7	NA
ASHFALGLRDQPQH	TRBV28	TRBJ1-5	few
ASRAAEGNGGNTIY	TRBV10-1	TRBJ1-3	NA
SVDGGDRGYT	TRBV29-1	TRBJ1-2	once
ASSLVPAMSNEQF	TRBV7-2	TRBJ2-1	NA
ATNPGLFSQRNANEQF	TRBV2	TRBJ2-1	few